This T cell receptor (beta chain) was captured by sequencing in a study of blood T cells in healthy people across ages. Study-wide results and caveats: Across samples, TCR beta diversity tracked strongly with naive T cell percentage. The donors' CMV status was not determined, possibly confounding changes in expanded clonotypes.

This clonotype was seen a handful of times. What it recognizes is unknown. The CDR3 runs to 13 residues. The germline gives CDR1 LNHDA, CDR2 SQIVND (reference sequence). The V segment lost 6 bases and the J segment 6 bases; nucleotides outside the gene matches: 7. Combining a sample-barcoded 5' primer with a J-beta primer mix, a second PCR ran for roughly 6 to 11 cycles. TCRdb redid the calling of the 5' RACE reads with MiXCR, one entry per CDR3 protein. The sample has some 900,000 distinct CDR3 sequences; around 48% are singletons. The genes are TRBV19 and TRBJ2-7, with 8 bases aligning to TRBD1. Material for sequencing was blood. The clonotype originates from a man aged 25-40 years in good health. The CDR3: CASRTGTGREQYF. In DNA, the CDR3 is TGTGCCAGTAGGACCGGGACAGGACGCGAGCAGTACTTC.